Sequencing of this T cell receptor beta chain was carried out in a study of shared clonotypes between healthy human individuals. Sequencing used immunoSEQ multiplex PCR; TCRdb keeps in-frame clones, though not all of them. This table holds 2 million to 2.5 million clones, 85% to 95% found once. The CDR3 is 15 residues long. V lost 0 bases to trimming and J lost 1 base; unmatched junction nucleotides: 2. Germline CDR1 is SGHRS and CDR2 is YFSETQ. The sequenced sample was naive CD4+ T cells sorted from blood. Subset noted: CD45RA+ positively selected. This clonotype originated in a man between 18 and 29 years old in good health. The chain recombines TRBV5-1 with TRBJ2-7; TRBD1 matches at 9 bases. The CDR3 region has the DNA TGCGCCAGCAGCTTGGGGACAGGGGTTTCCTACGAGCAGTACTTC. Translating gives CASSLGTGVSYEQYF.